The present entry profiles one T cell receptor (beta chain) with its context. CDR3 size: 14 residues. The germline V and J ends were trimmed by 6 bases and 1 base, with 13 bases remaining between them. The germline gives CDR1 DFQATT, CDR2 SNEGSKA (reference sequence). This sample was taken from a study of response to subunit inactivated influenza vaccine. TCRdb reprocessed the RT-PCR reads with MiXCR, giving one entry per CDR3 protein. The top ten clones hold about 10% of a sample with about 570,000 distinct CDR3 sequences, around 11% of them seen once. This same sample was also part of a study on T cells expressing NK-cell markers. This second study says: TCR beta libraries carry UMIs added by 5'RACE template switching.

Sequencing used PBMCs from blood, obtained on the day of vaccination. The V call is TRBV20-1, the J call TRBJ2-4; D is possibly TRBD1 (6 bases). The origin of this receptor is a man in his fifties who received an inactivated influenza vaccine. This CDR3 reads CSARPGAAKNIQYF. CDR3 bases: TGCAGTGCACGACCAGGGGCGGCCAAAAACATTCAGTACTTC.